This T cell receptor beta chain was captured in a study of T-cell memory formation after mild COVID-19. CDR1 is SEHNR and CDR2 is FQNEAQ in the germline V gene (reference sequence). CDR3 length: 14 amino acids. Trimming left V 7 bases short and J 9 bases short, with 21 bases between. 5'RACE with constant-segment primers built TCRalpha and TCRbeta cDNA libraries with UMIs. A single record per CDR3 protein comes from TCRdb applying MiXCR to the 5' RACE reads. The sample includes around 200,000 distinct CDR3 sequences, roughly 23% of them seen just once. The V call is TRBV7-9, the J call TRBJ2-5; possibly TRBD2 for D (6 bases). Material: PBMCs or a T cell subset sorted from them (not recorded which). The TCR originated in an adult woman who had mild COVID-19 (a few samples of this study predate the infection). Cell type and time point are not known. CDR3 residues: CASIIHSGAAAQYF. CDR3 in DNA: TGTGCCAGCATCATTCATAGCGGCGCGGCGGCCCAGTACTTC.